This T cell receptor (beta chain) was recorded in a study of vaccination and CD4 T cells after COVID-19. For the study at large: Convalescent donors totaled six males and four females, including two who were Hispanic. Stimulation of cells relied on overlapping spike peptides derived from SARS-CoV-2, HCoV-NL63, HCoV-OC43 and HCoV-229E.

The Oncomine TCR Beta short-read assay was what sequenced the DNA obtained from cultured CD4+ T cells. Genomic DNA from cultured CD4+ T cells was extracted. TCRdb re-derived calls from the PCR reads in MiXCR, one entry per CDR3 protein. The sample lists some 16,000 distinct CDR3 sequences; roughly 72% were seen once. With regard to this clonotype: Its antigen is unidentified. The junction departs from the called germline gene at one end, perhaps through a read error.

Noted treatment: roughly 11-day PBMC culture with coronavirus spike peptide pools or control peptides (ViraFEST assay). Germline loops: CDR1 DFQATT, CDR2 SNEGSKA (reference sequence). The CDR3 sequence is 10 residues long. The sequenced sample was CD4+ T cells from blood, cultured in vitro. The receptor's source is a human donor who had recovered from COVID-19. J is TRBJ2-5 and V is TRBV20-1; D gene uncertain. The CDR3 sequence: CSAIQETQYF. Written as DNA, the CDR3 is TGCAGTGCTATCCAAGAGACTCAGTACTTC.